This is a list of T cell receptor beta chains from one sample in a study of T-cell memory formation after mild COVID-19. TCRdb itself ran the 5' RACE reads through MiXCR, one entry per CDR3 protein. The sample gives some 260,000 distinct CDR3 sequences, roughly 15% of which show up once; about 3.5% is in the top ten. Material for sequencing was PBMCs or a T cell subset sorted from them (not recorded which). These receptors came from a man aged 18 to 35 who had mild COVID-19 (a few samples of this study predate the infection). Cell type and time point are not known. Each CDR3 is given with its conserved first and last residue. Fields, in order: CDR3 protein, CDR3 DNA, V gene, D gene, clone size, J gene. D genes are given only for firm matches. Part of the rows lack a size; the others show once, few, many or a class for expanded clones.

CDR3aa: CASGPLSSSTDTQYF
CDR3nt: TGTGCCAGTGGCCCGTTGTCGTCTAGCACAGATACGCAGTATTTT
v_gene: TRBV19
d_gene: .
abundance: few
j_gene: TRBJ2-3

CDR3aa: CASSQEKPRGGNQPQHF
CDR3nt: TGCGCCAGCAGCCAAGAGAAGCCCAGGGGAGGCAATCAGCCCCAGCATTTT
v_gene: TRBV4-3
d_gene: .
abundance: .
j_gene: TRBJ1-5

CDR3aa: CASRVVSHNQPQHF
CDR3nt: TGTGCCAGCAGGGTTGTCTCCCACAATCAGCCCCAGCATTTT
v_gene: TRBV11-3
d_gene: .
abundance: .
j_gene: TRBJ1-5

CDR3aa: CASSLSATGQETQYF
CDR3nt: TGTGCTAGCAGCTTATCAGCGACGGGACAAGAGACCCAGTACTTC
v_gene: TRBV7-7
d_gene: .
abundance: few
j_gene: TRBJ2-5

CDR3aa: CASSLERASGGAREQFF
CDR3nt: TGTGCCAGCAGCTTAGAACGTGCTAGCGGGGGCGCCCGGGAGCAGTTCTTC
v_gene: TRBV7-2
d_gene: TRBD2
abundance: many
j_gene: TRBJ2-1

CDR3aa: CASSPDRMSTDTQYF
CDR3nt: TGTGCCAGCTCACCTGACAGGATGAGCACAGATACGCAGTATTTT
v_gene: TRBV18
d_gene: .
abundance: .
j_gene: TRBJ2-3

CDR3aa: CASSLAFGNQPQHF
CDR3nt: TGCGCCAGCAGCTTGGCTTTTGGGAATCAGCCCCAGCATTTT
v_gene: TRBV5-1
d_gene: .
abundance: few
j_gene: TRBJ1-5

CDR3aa: CASSLAREYEQYF
CDR3nt: TGTGCCAGCAGCTTAGCGAGGGAATACGAGCAGTACTTC
v_gene: TRBV7-2
d_gene: .
abundance: few
j_gene: TRBJ2-7

CDR3aa: CASSLPLGNTIYF
CDR3nt: TGTGCCAGCAGCTTACCCTTGGGGAACACCATATATTTT
v_gene: TRBV7-9
d_gene: .
abundance: .
j_gene: TRBJ1-3

CDR3aa: CASSPNSDQPQHF
CDR3nt: TGTGCCAGCAGCCCCAATTCAGATCAGCCCCAGCATTTT
v_gene: TRBV7-2
d_gene: .
abundance: .
j_gene: TRBJ1-5

CDR3aa: CASSLVVFGTDTQYF
CDR3nt: TGTGCCAGCAGCTTAGTAGTGTTCGGCACAGATACGCAGTATTTT
v_gene: TRBV7-2
d_gene: .
abundance: many
j_gene: TRBJ2-3

CDR3aa: CSVEDPSGQTTF
CDR3nt: TGCAGCGTTGAGGATCCTTCGGGACAGACAACTTTT
v_gene: TRBV29-1
d_gene: TRBD1
abundance: .
j_gene: TRBJ1-4

CDR3aa: CASSLFQTGIQPQHF
CDR3nt: TGTGCCAGCAGTTTATTTCAGACAGGCATCCAGCCCCAGCATTTT
v_gene: TRBV12-3/TRBV12-4
d_gene: .
abundance: few
j_gene: TRBJ1-5

CDR3aa: CASSSQGQGWETQYF
CDR3nt: TGTGCCAGCAGCTCCCAGGGACAGGGGTGGGAGACCCAGTACTTC
v_gene: TRBV7-2
d_gene: TRBD1
abundance: few
j_gene: TRBJ2-5

CDR3aa: CSVKWPGDEQYF
CDR3nt: TGCAGCGTTAAGTGGCCGGGGGACGAGCAGTACTTC
v_gene: TRBV29-1
d_gene: .
abundance: few
j_gene: TRBJ2-7

CDR3aa: CASSVQRQENTEAFF
CDR3nt: TGTGCCAGTAGTGTTCAAAGACAGGAGAACACTGAAGCTTTCTTT
v_gene: TRBV19
d_gene: .
abundance: few
j_gene: TRBJ1-1

CDR3aa: CASSSAGGRLYNSPLHF
CDR3nt: TGCGCCAGCAGCTCAGCCGGGGGTCGCTTATATAATTCACCCCTCCACTTT
v_gene: TRBV4-3
d_gene: .
abundance: .
j_gene: TRBJ1-6

CDR3aa: CASSPRTDLMNTEAFF
CDR3nt: TGTGCCAGCAGCCCACGGACAGACCTCATGAACACTGAAGCTTTCTTT
v_gene: TRBV9
d_gene: .
abundance: .
j_gene: TRBJ1-1

CDR3aa: CSARDGTVLNTIYF
CDR3nt: TGCAGTGCTCGAGATGGGACAGTCTTAAACACCATATATTTT
v_gene: TRBV20-1
d_gene: TRBD1
abundance: many
j_gene: TRBJ1-3

CDR3aa: CAWSETGTNQPQHF
CDR3nt: TGTGCCTGGAGTGAAACCGGGACAAATCAGCCCCAGCATTTT
v_gene: TRBV30
d_gene: .
abundance: .
j_gene: TRBJ1-5

CDR3aa: CASRPGQSTDTQYF
CDR3nt: TGCGCCAGCAGACCGGGACAGTCCACAGATACGCAGTATTTT
v_gene: TRBV5-1
d_gene: TRBD1
abundance: few
j_gene: TRBJ2-3

CDR3aa: CASSNSPGQSSPLHF
CDR3nt: TGCGCCAGCAGCAATTCGCCGGGACAGTCTTCACCCCTCCACTTT
v_gene: TRBV5-1
d_gene: TRBD1
abundance: .
j_gene: TRBJ1-6

CDR3aa: CAISERALDTGELFF
CDR3nt: TGTGCCATCAGTGAGAGAGCACTAGACACCGGGGAGCTGTTTTTT
v_gene: TRBV10-3
d_gene: .
abundance: .
j_gene: TRBJ2-2

CDR3aa: CASSGTGAGSNYGYTF
CDR3nt: TGTGCCAGCAGCGGGACAGGGGCGGGAAGTAACTATGGCTACACCTTC
v_gene: TRBV6-5
d_gene: TRBD1
abundance: few
j_gene: TRBJ1-2

CDR3aa: CASSSRTGREQFF
CDR3nt: TGTGCCAGCAGCTCCAGGACAGGCCGGGAGCAGTTCTTC
v_gene: TRBV7-2
d_gene: TRBD1
abundance: .
j_gene: TRBJ2-1